What follows describes a single T cell receptor (beta chain). Its cognate antigen is unknown. V dropped 6 bases and J dropped 0; count of bases not matched to a gene: 4. The CDR3 length is 15 residues. Germline V lookup: CDR1 WNHNN, CDR2 SYGVQD (reference sequence). The record originates from a study of cytomegalovirus exposure and HLA in healthy donors. Overall study context: Of over 350 genotyped donors, roughly 81% grouped in the Caucasian-associated ancestry cluster. Whole-study findings and limits: A few chains tied to CMV proved CMV antigen-specific in vitro.

PCR involved 60 Vbeta and 13 Jbeta primers. Data came from immunoSEQ multiplex PCR; TCRdb stores just in-frame clones and leaves some out. Seen here are some 110,000 clones, about 70% observed once, and the top ten hold approximately 4.4%. This chain connects TRBV10-1 to TRBJ2-3; TRBD2 matches 9 bases. What was sequenced was PBMCs. The clonotype comes from a man aged 30 to 39 in good health and CMV-seropositive. The CDR3 DNA sequence: TGCGCCAGCAGCTCTAGCGGGGCTAGCACAGATACGCAGTATTTT. This encodes CASSSSGASTDTQYF.